This T cell receptor beta chain derives from a study of identical twins. Addition of a universal primer site occurred through template switching, and cDNA carried unique molecular identifiers. TCRdb re-analysed the 5' RACE reads in MiXCR, keeping a single row per CDR3 protein. The sample has around 290,000 distinct CDR3 sequences, more than 8% seen once. This CDR3 contains 15 residues. CDR1 and CDR2 (germline): SGHAT, FQNNGV. V trimming: 3 bases; J trimming: 5 bases; junction bases outside the gene matches: 6. Study-wide results and limits: Cord blood beta clonotypes present at high abundance carried fewer insertions; no such pattern appeared in memory repertoires. Analyses of zero insertions could, in part, be confounded by invariant MAIT and iNKT cells. The same donors were not followed; conclusions instead depended on cross-sectional statistical analysis.

This clonotype was seen a handful of times. What it recognizes is unknown. The data also belong to a second study, concerning yellow fever vaccine responses in identical twins.

The V call is TRBV11-2, the J call TRBJ2-3, with 9 bases aligning to TRBD2. Sequencing input: CD8+ T cells sorted from blood. This clonotype was obtained from a woman aged 18-35 years in good health. The CDR3 region has the DNA TGTGCCAGCAGCTTGCTAGCGGGGCGCGGAGATACGCAGTATTTT. The encoded protein is CASSLLAGRGDTQYF.